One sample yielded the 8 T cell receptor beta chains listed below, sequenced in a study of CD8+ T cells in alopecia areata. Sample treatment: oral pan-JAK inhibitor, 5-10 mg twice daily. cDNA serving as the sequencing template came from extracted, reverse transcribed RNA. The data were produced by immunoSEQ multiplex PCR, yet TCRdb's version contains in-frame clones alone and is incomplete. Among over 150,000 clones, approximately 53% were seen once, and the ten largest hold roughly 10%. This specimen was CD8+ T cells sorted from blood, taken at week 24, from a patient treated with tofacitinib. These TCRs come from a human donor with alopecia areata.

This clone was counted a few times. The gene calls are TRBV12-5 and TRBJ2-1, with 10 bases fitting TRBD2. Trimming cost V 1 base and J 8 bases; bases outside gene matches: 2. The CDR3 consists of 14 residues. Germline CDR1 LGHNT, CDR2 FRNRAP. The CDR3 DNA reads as TGTGCTAGTGGTTTGGCTAGCGGGGGCTATGAGCAGTTCTTC. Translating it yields CASGLASGGYEQFF.

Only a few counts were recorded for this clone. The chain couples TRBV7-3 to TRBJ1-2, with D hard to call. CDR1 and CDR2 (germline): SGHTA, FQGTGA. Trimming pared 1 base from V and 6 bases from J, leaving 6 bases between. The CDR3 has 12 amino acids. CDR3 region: CASSLNYDGYTF. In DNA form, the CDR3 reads TGTGCCAGCAGCTTAAACTATGATGGCTACACCTTC.

CDR3 loop: CASSVYGGINNEQFF. CDR3 nucleotides: TGTGCCAGCAGCGTATACGGGGGGATCAACAATGAGCAGTTCTTC. This chain connects TRBV9 to TRBJ2-1; 7 bases match TRBD2. The CDR3 loop spans 15 amino acids. The V and J ends lost 1 base and 5 bases, in that order; junction bases with no gene match: 6. Per germline, CDR1 SGDLS and CDR2 YYNGEE.

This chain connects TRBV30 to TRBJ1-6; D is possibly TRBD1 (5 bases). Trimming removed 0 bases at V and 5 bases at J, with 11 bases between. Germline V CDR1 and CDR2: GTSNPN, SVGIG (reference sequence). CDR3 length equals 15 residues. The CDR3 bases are TGTGCCTGGAGTGTATGGGACGGCGATAATTCACCCCTCCACTTT. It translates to CAWSVWDGDNSPLHF. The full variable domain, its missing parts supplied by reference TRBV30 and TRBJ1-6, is SQTIHQWPATLVQPVGSPLSLECTVEGTSNPNLYWYRQAAGRGLQLLFYSVGIGQISSEVPQNLSASRPQDRQFILSSKKLLLSDSGFYLCAWSVWDGDNSPLHFGNGTRLTVT.

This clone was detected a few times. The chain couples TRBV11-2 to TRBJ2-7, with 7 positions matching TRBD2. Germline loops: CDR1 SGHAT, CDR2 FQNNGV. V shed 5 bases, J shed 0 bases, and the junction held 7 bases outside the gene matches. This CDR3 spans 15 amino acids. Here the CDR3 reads CASSRPRGSSYEQYF. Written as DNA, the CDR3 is TGTGCCAGCAGCCGCCCCCGCGGGAGCTCCTACGAGCAGTACTTC.

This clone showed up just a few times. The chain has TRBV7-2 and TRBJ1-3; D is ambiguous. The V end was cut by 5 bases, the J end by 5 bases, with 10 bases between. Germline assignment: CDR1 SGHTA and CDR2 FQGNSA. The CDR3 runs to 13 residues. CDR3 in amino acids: CASSAAYRNTIYF. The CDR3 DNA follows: TGTGCCAGCAGCGCAGCGTACCGAAACACCATATATTTT.

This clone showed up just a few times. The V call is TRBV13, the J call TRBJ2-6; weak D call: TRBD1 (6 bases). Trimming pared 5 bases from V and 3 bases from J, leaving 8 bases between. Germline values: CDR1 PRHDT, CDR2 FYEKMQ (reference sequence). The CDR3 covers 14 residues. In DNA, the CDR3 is TGTGCCAGCAGCGAAGGGGGTGGGGCCAACGTCCTGACTTTC. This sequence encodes CASSEGGGANVLTF. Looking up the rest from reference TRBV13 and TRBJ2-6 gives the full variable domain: AAGVIQSPRHLIKEKRETATLKCYPIPRHDTVYWYQQGPGQDPQFLISFYEKMQSDKGSIPDRFSAQQFSDYHSELNMSSLELGDSALYFCASSEGGGANVLTFGAGSRLTVL.

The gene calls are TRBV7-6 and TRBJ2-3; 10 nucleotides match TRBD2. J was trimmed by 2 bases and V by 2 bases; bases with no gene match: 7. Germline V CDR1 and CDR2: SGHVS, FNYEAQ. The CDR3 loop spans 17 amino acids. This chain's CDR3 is CASSLSSLAGATDTQYF. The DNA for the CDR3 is TGTGCCAGCAGCTTAAGCAGCCTAGCGGGGGCCACAGATACGCAGTATTTT. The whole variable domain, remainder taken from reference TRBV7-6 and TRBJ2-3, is GAGVSQSPRYKVTKRGQDVALRCDPISGHVSLYWYRQALGQGPEFLTYFNYEAQQDKSGLPNDRFSAERPEGSISTLTIQRTEQRDSAMYRCASSLSSLAGATDTQYFGPGTRLTVL.